The source of this T cell receptor (beta chain) is a study of CD8 T cells in ankylosing spondylitis (dated 2017 in TCRdb). Regarding the research as a whole: The study profiled T cell receptor beta repertoires in healthy donors and ankylosing spondylitis patients to find disease-linked TCR variants. The whole study cohort included 85 to 120 healthy donors and under 30 ankylosing spondylitis patients. Peripheral blood was sampled, and synovial fluid was additionally collected from ankylosing spondylitis patients.

Results the study describes overall, beyond this receptor: Blood from ankylosing spondylitis patients appeared to be characterized by a TCR beta motif composed of several highly homologous amino acid variants. Some of the motif variants had been reported before in the synovial fluid and blood of reactive arthritis patients, a finding that suggests common disease-initiation mechanisms. According to the report, matched synovial fluid samples from ankylosing spondylitis patients were significantly enriched for the disease-linked clones. The disease-linked clones had a CD8+ phenotype and were found at relatively low frequencies in peripheral blood.

The CDR3 has 14 amino acids, counting the end cysteine and phenylalanine. Left in the record is the CDR3 DNA by itself, 42 bases read in frame from the first base. CDR1 and CDR2, looked up from the germline V gene, are MNHNS and SASEGT. V gives up 6 bases and J gives up 4 bases, and the segment between their germline ends measures 15 bases. This clonotype was counted ten times or more. Its cognate antigen has yet to be identified. Base-call qualities are not available, and no considerably larger clone is one nucleotide away. The sequencer was an Illumina HiSeq 2500. TCR beta libraries were prepared by quantitative 5'-RACE with molecular barcodes. The published analysis was carried out like this. To identify disease-linked TCR variants, a new computational method was used, one built on a probabilistic model of VDJ rearrangement. TCRdb reprocessed the public reads (quality trimming at Q25 with fastp, clone calling with MiXCR) and kept in-frame beta chains. When rows share a CDR3 protein, they turn into one entry using the most common DNA and genes. V and J calls and clone size were set by TCRdb, not the authors. In all, the sample holds 300,000 to 400,000 distinct CDR3 sequences, and 11% of those were seen once. The biggest ten clones account for around 10% of the sample.

The sequence links TRBV6-1 to TRBJ1-2; there is no confident call for the D gene. The sequence was obtained from a female donor with ankylosing spondylitis or in good health (not recorded which). The sequencing sample was made of blood, either unsorted or a sorted T cell fraction (not recorded which). The sequenced DNA: TGTGCCAGCAGCCTATCCTGGGTCGGCTATGGCTACACCTTC. Translated, it gives CASSLSWVGYGYTF.